One T cell receptor (beta chain) is described in this entry. Its specificity is not known. This entry is derived from a study of cytomegalovirus exposure and HLA in healthy donors. Study-level points and caveats: Previous analysis showed most TCR beta V segments were productive about 90% or about 30% of the time. Presence/absence analyses rested on an assumption that sequencing depth was roughly uniform across donors.

60 Vbeta and 13 Jbeta primers were used in PCR. Produced via immunoSEQ multiplex PCR; TCRdb's table is partial and in-frame only. Altogether more than 100,000 clones are present, less than 85% being singletons, with the ten largest covering 1%. The CDR3 runs to 14 residues. Germline CDR1 is SQVTM and CDR2 is ANQGSEA. Unmatched junction bases numbered 13, after V lost 7 bases and J lost 5 bases. This chain connects TRBV29-1 to TRBJ2-5, with 7 positions matching TRBD1. Sequencing input: PBMCs. The TCR comes from a man aged 35 to 55 in good health and CMV-seronegative. This CDR3 reads CSATLDRAAETQYF. The CDR3 DNA follows: TGCAGCGCAACCCTCGACAGGGCGGCGGAGACCCAGTACTTC.